Listed here are 20 T cell receptor beta chains from one sample, sequenced in a study of control samples from healthy donors and cancer patients. Some clones are missing from TCRdb's copy, which holds only in-frame ones; the method was immunoSEQ multiplex PCR. The data contain over 100,000 clones, about 92% of them singletons. The source material was blood. Source of these receptors: a woman between 18 and 29 years old in good health.

CDR3: CSGSRAQNTEAFF. The CDR3 DNA is TGCAGCGGCTCCCGGGCCCAGAACACTGAAGCTTTCTTT. The chain uses TRBV29-1 and TRBJ1-1; no firm D call. The CDR3 consists of 13 residues. V shed 7 bases and J shed 1 base, with 13 bases lying between them. Germline values: CDR1 SQVTM, CDR2 ANQGSEA.

The chain uses TRBV28 and TRBJ1-1; TRBD1 agrees at 11 bases. J lost 4 bases, V lost 5 bases, and 6 bases had no gene match. The CDR3 runs to 15 residues. Germline CDR1 is MDHEN and CDR2 is SYDVKM. The CDR3 spells CASSGAGTGGTEAFF. The CDR3 DNA reads TGTGCCAGCAGTGGAGCCGGGACAGGGGGCACTGAAGCTTTCTTT.

The rearrangement uses TRBV25-1 and TRBJ2-3; 9 bases are a match to TRBD2. In germline, CDR1 is MGHDK, CDR2 SYGVNS. The CDR3 has 15 residues. V was pared by 4 bases and J by 8 bases, with 10 bases of the junction left unmatched. As DNA, the CDR3 is TGTGCCAGCAGTGGAAATCGGCGGGAGGGCCTTACGCAGTATTTT. Protein sequence: CASSGNRREGLTQYF.

The chain is built from TRBV3-1 (or the pseudogene TRBV3-2) and TRBJ1-2, with no clear D. The germline gives CDR1 LGHDT, CDR2 YNNKEL (reference sequence). This CDR3 contains 13 residues. With 4 bases removed from V and 4 bases from J, the gap between germline ends came to 10 bases. DNA for the CDR3: TGTGCCAGCAGCCCACAGAGAGGCTATGGCTACACCTTC. Protein: CASSPQRGYGYTF.

The V and J genes are TRBV10-2 and TRBJ1-1; tentatively, D is TRBD1 (5 bases). Trimming removed 7 bases at V and 5 bases at J, with 20 bases between. This CDR3 is built from 15 residues. Germline CDR1 and CDR2: WSHSY and SAAADI. CDR3 sequence: CASTKTDDSRTEAFF. The CDR3, as DNA: TGCGCCAGCACCAAAACGGACGACAGTAGGACTGAAGCTTTCTTT.

In this sample, this clone turned up once. V is TRBV5-6 and J is TRBJ1-1; tentatively, D is TRBD1 (6 bases). The CDR3 runs 14 residues. Looked up from germline, CDR1 is SGHDT and CDR2 is YYEEEE. V was pared by 2 bases and J by 3 bases, with 11 bases between. Written as DNA, the CDR3 is TGTGCCAGCAGCTTCCAAGACAGGTACACTGAAGCTTTCTTT. Translating it yields CASSFQDRYTEAFF.

The rearrangement links TRBV5-1 to TRBJ2-7; D is possibly TRBD1 or TRBD2 (6 bases each). Trimming cost V 2 bases and J 4 bases, with 13 bases left between them. This CDR3 has 14 residues. From germline, CDR1 is SGHRS and CDR2 YFSETQ. The CDR3 reads CASSFRGEGYEQYF. CDR3 sequence (DNA): TGCGCCAGCAGCTTTAGGGGGGAAGGGTACGAGCAGTACTTC.

The genes are TRBV5-8 and TRBJ2-5, with 12 bases that match TRBD2. Trimming cost V 0 bases and J 5 bases; bases outside gene matches: 2. Germline CDR1 and CDR2: SGHTS and YDEGEE. The CDR3 consists of 15 residues. The CDR3 DNA reads as TGTGCCAGCAGCTTGGGACTAGCGGGGGTGGAGACCCAGTACTTC. This codes for CASSLGLAGVETQYF.

This clone has a single count. The CDR3 DNA follows: TGTGCCAGCAGCGTAGGGACAGGTCCAGGGCCCCAGCATTTT. Its translation is CASSVGTGPGPQHF. The chain joins TRBV9 to TRBJ1-5, with 7 bases identical to TRBD1. Germline trimming cut 0 bases from V and 9 bases from J; bases unmatched to any gene: 6. CDR1 SGDLS and CDR2 YYNGEE come from the germline V gene. CDR3 size: 14 residues.

In DNA, the CDR3 is TGTGCCAGCAGCCACAGGGGAGCTGAAGCTTTCTTT. It encodes CASSHRGAEAFF. This rearrangement joins TRBV25-1 to TRBJ1-1; 7 bases match TRBD1. This CDR3 comprises 12 residues. The germline V gene has CDR1 MGHDK and CDR2 SYGVNS. J lost 6 bases, V lost 6 bases, and 4 bases had no gene match.

The gene calls are TRBV19 and TRBJ2-7, with no clear D. The germline V gene has CDR1 LNHDA and CDR2 SQIVND (reference sequence). The CDR3 is made up of 16 amino acids. Trimming removed 3 bases at V and 0 bases at J, with 15 bases between. CDR3 sequence: CASSIFSRGASYEQYF. The DNA for the CDR3 is TGTGCCAGTAGTATCTTTTCCAGAGGAGCCTCCTACGAGCAGTACTTC.

This clone came up once. The chain joins TRBV27 to TRBJ1-4, with unresolved D. Trimming shortened V by 1 base and J by 8 bases, and 20 bases separated the two germline ends. In germline, CDR1 is MNHEY, CDR2 SMNVEV (reference sequence). The CDR3 has 17 residues. The DNA of the CDR3 is TGTGCCAGCAGTTTATTTTCCGTCGGGTCAAACACGGAAAAACTGTTTTTT. It encodes CASSLFSVGSNTEKLFF.

This chain joins TRBV19 and TRBJ1-5; 9 bases are shared with TRBD1. Germline V gives CDR1 LNHDA, CDR2 SQIVND (reference sequence). J lost 5 bases, V lost 3 bases, and 5 bases had no gene match. This CDR3 is built from 15 residues. The DNA for the CDR3 is TGTGCCAGTAGTATTCCCGGACAGGGGTATCAGCCCCAGCATTTT. This codes for CASSIPGQGYQPQHF. Variable domain in full (rest from reference TRBV19 and TRBJ1-5): DGGITQSPKYLFRKEGQNVTLSCEQNLNHDAMYWYRQDPGQGLRLIYYSQIVNDFQKGDIAEGYSVSREKKESFPLTVTSAQKNPTAFYLCASSIPGQGYQPQHFGDGTRLSIL.

The rearrangement links TRBV15 to TRBJ1-3; D not resolved. V was trimmed by 3 bases and J by 7 bases, leaving 13 bases between them. The CDR3 totals 14 residues. Germline V CDR1 and CDR2: LNHNV, YYDKDF (reference sequence). The CDR3 nucleotides are TGTGCCACCAGCAGTGCGTCCCCCCCGAACACCATATATTTT. Residues: CATSSASPPNTIYF.

The V and J genes are TRBV5-1 and TRBJ2-1; possibly TRBD1 for D (6 bases). Germline values: CDR1 SGHRS, CDR2 YFSETQ. The CDR3 is made up of 15 amino acids. The V end was cut by 1 base, the J end by 7 bases, with 15 bases between. The CDR3 DNA reads as TGCGCCAGCAGCTTGTTACAGGGCGTAGGGAATGAGCAGTTCTTC. Protein product: CASSLLQGVGNEQFF.

The chain uses TRBV10-1 and TRBJ1-1; D may be TRBD1 (6 bases). V lost 8 bases to trimming and J lost 0 bases, with 13 bases between them. CDR3 size: 14 residues. The germline V gene encodes CDR1 WNHNN and CDR2 SYGVQD (reference sequence). In DNA, the CDR3 is TGCGCCAGCTCCCGGGACATCATGAACACTGAAGCTTTCTTT. It encodes CASSRDIMNTEAFF.

This sequence joins TRBV7-9 and TRBJ2-5, with TRBD2 matching 15 bases. Trimming cost V 5 bases and J 5 bases; bases outside gene matches: 12. Germline CDR1 is SEHNR and CDR2 is FQNEAQ (reference sequence). CDR3 size: 18 residues. CDR3 sequence: CASSTGTSGRLERETQYF. The CDR3, as DNA: TGTGCCAGCAGCACTGGGACTAGCGGGAGGCTAGAGAGGGAGACCCAGTACTTC.

This chain uses TRBV5-6 with TRBJ1-5, with D possibly TRBD1 on 6 matching bases. CDR1 and CDR2 from the germline V gene are SGHDT and YYEEEE. The length of the CDR3 is 13 residues. V lost 4 bases to trimming and J lost 4 bases, with 9 bases between them. In DNA form, the CDR3 reads TGTGCCAGCAGCCGTGGACAGAATCAGCCCCAGCATTTT. Its protein is CASSRGQNQPQHF.

For this clone: The same CDR3 also results from other DNA sequences found in this sample. The chain uses TRBV11-2 and TRBJ2-1, with D perhaps TRBD1 or TRBD2 (6 bases each). The CDR3 loop spans 13 amino acids. Trimming took 1 base from V and 9 from J, leaving 10 bases between them. Germline assignment: CDR1 SGHAT and CDR2 FQNNGV. The chain's CDR3 is CASSLGGAGEQFF. The CDR3, as DNA: TGTGCCAGCAGCTTAGGGGGGGCGGGTGAGCAGTTCTTC.

The chain couples TRBV10-1 to TRBJ1-5, with D maybe TRBD1 (6 bases). The CDR3 is 13 residues long. V was clipped by 6 bases and J by 3 bases, with 9 bases between them. The V gene's germline CDR1 is WNHNN and CDR2 SYGVQD (reference sequence). The CDR3 loop is CASSTGLNQPQHF. Written as DNA, the CDR3 is TGCGCCAGCAGCACAGGGCTCAATCAGCCCCAGCATTTT.